The 16 T cell receptor beta chains presented below share a single source sample, sequenced in a study of blood T cell repertoires in COVID-19. Some clones are missing from TCRdb's copy, which holds only in-frame ones; the method was immunoSEQ multiplex PCR. This table has about 160,000 clones, about 85% appearing once. The source material was peripheral blood. The receptors shown here come from a human donor with acute or convalescent COVID-19. The donor label of this sample is uncertain.

This chain connects TRBV5-6 to TRBJ1-1; D not certain. The germline V gene has CDR1 SGHDT and CDR2 YYEEEE. V lost 2 bases and J lost 4, with 15 bases in between. The CDR3 covers 15 residues. The CDR3 DNA reads TGTGCCAGCAGCTTCCTTGATCGGGGAGGCACTGAAGCTTTCTTT. The encoded protein is CASSFLDRGGTEAFF.

The chain recombines TRBV18 with TRBJ1-1; 8 bases line up with TRBD1. The CDR3 is 13 amino acids. J was trimmed by 10 bases and V by 3 bases; bases with no gene match: 7. Germline-derived CDR1 and CDR2 are KGHSH and LQKENI. CDR3 protein: CASSPTGEVVAFF. The CDR3 region has the DNA TGTGCCAGCTCACCGACAGGGGAGGTGGTAGCTTTCTTT. Filled out from reference TRBV18 and TRBJ1-1, the complete variable domain reads NAGVMQNPRHLVRRRGQEARLRCSPMKGHSHVYWYRQLPEEGLKFMVYLQKENIIDESGMPKERFSAEFPKEGPSILRIQQVVRGDSAAYFCASSPTGEVVAFFGQGTRLTVV.

The V call is TRBV5-1, the J call TRBJ2-2, with TRBD1 matching 11 bases. V shed 0 bases and J 4 bases; nucleotides not matched to a gene: 5. Germline values: CDR1 SGHRS, CDR2 YFSETQ. This CDR3 is built from 17 residues. The CDR3 spells CASSLAAGTGGTGELFF. The CDR3 DNA reads as TGCGCCAGCAGCTTGGCCGCCGGGACAGGGGGCACCGGGGAGCTGTTTTTT.

CDR3 nucleotides: TGTGCCAGCAGCGTAGCGCCCGGACAGGGAATCTACGAGCAGTACTTC. It is translated as CASSVAPGQGIYEQYF. The chain uses TRBV9 and TRBJ2-7, with 8 bases identical to TRBD1. Trimming removed 0 bases from V and 3 bases from J; junction bases left unmatched: 8. Germline V CDR1 and CDR2: SGDLS, YYNGEE. This CDR3 is built from 16 residues.

This chain connects TRBV5-8 to TRBJ1-4; TRBD1 agrees at 8 bases. From germline, CDR1 is SGHTS and CDR2 YDEGEE. This CDR3 spans 16 amino acids. The ends lost 4 bases at V and 0 bases at J; junction bases unmatched: 5. CDR3 in amino acids: CASSRGQGTTNEKLFF. CDR3 nucleotides: TGTGCCAGCAGCCGCGGACAGGGCACAACTAATGAAAAACTGTTTTTT.

The J gene is TRBJ2-2, the V gene TRBV5-4, with D possibly being TRBD2 (5 bases). Trimming pared 2 bases from V and 6 bases from J, leaving 14 bases between. Germline V gene sequence: CDR1 SGHNT, CDR2 YYREEE (reference sequence). The CDR3 runs to 15 residues. The CDR3 is CASSFRGSRSGELFF. In nucleotides, the CDR3 is TGTGCCAGCAGCTTCAGAGGGAGTCGATCCGGGGAGCTGTTTTTT.

The V and J genes are TRBV7-2 and TRBJ2-2; perhaps TRBD2 as D (5 bases). This CDR3 spans 15 amino acids. V lost 5 bases and J 1 base, leaving 11 bases between the germline ends. Germline V gene sequence: CDR1 SGHTA, CDR2 FQGNSA. The CDR3 sequence is CASSLGLLNTGELFF. CDR3 in DNA: TGTGCCAGCAGCCTCGGACTCCTGAACACCGGGGAGCTGTTTTTT. Combining the CDR3 with reference TRBV7-2 and TRBJ2-2 gives the whole variable domain GAGVSQSPSNKVTEKGKDVELRCDPISGHTALYWYRQSLGQGLEFLIYFQGNSAPDKSGLPSDRFSAERTGGSVSTLTIQRTQQEDSAVYLCASSLGLLNTGELFFGEGSRLTVL.

The genes are TRBV15 and TRBJ2-1; tentatively, D is TRBD1 (6 bases). CDR1 is LNHNV, CDR2 YYDKDF, per germline (reference sequence). V gave up 4 bases and J gave up 6 bases, with 10 bases separating them. This CDR3 spans 13 amino acids. Written as DNA, the CDR3 is TGTGCCACCAGCACCAGGGACATCAATGAGCAGTTCTTC. This codes for CATSTRDINEQFF.

This clone was detected once. The rearrangement links TRBV30 to TRBJ1-5, with D tentatively TRBD1 (5 bases). Germline V CDR1 and CDR2: GTSNPN, SVGIG (reference sequence). V was cut by 3 bases and J by 11 bases, with 23 bases left in between. This CDR3 has 15 residues. The CDR3 here is CAWSRAGTIPSAQHF. DNA of the CDR3: TGTGCCTGGAGCCGAGCGGGGACGATACCGTCGGCCCAGCATTTT. The whole variable domain, filled in from reference TRBV30 and TRBJ1-5, reads SQTIHQWPATLVQPVGSPLSLECTVEGTSNPNLYWYRQAAGRGLQLLFYSVGIGQISSEVPQNLSASRPQDRQFILSSKKLLLSDSGFYLCAWSRAGTIPSAQHFGDGTRLSIL.

The rearrangement joins TRBV5-1 to TRBJ1-1, with 8 bases aligning to TRBD1. Germline loops: CDR1 SGHRS, CDR2 YFSETQ. CDR3 length: 15 residues. V shed 4 bases and J 5 bases; nucleotides not matched to a gene: 10. DNA of the CDR3: TGCGCCAGCAGCCTACTCGGACAGGGAGTGACTGAAGCTTTCTTT. Amino acids: CASSLLGQGVTEAFF.

J is TRBJ2-5 and V is TRBV10-3, with D possibly TRBD2 on 6 matching bases. Per the germline V gene, CDR1 is ENHRY and CDR2 is SYGVKD. This CDR3 is built from 15 residues. V was pared by 0 bases and J by 4 bases, with 12 bases between. The CDR3 reads CAISESDLAAETQYF. The DNA of the CDR3 is TGTGCCATCAGTGAGTCCGATTTAGCGGCAGAGACCCAGTACTTC.

This clone was recorded only once. V gene TRBV19 combines with J gene TRBJ1-1, with D possibly being TRBD1 (6 bases). This CDR3 comprises 16 residues. Trimming cost V 4 bases and J 0 bases, with 15 bases left between them. CDR1 LNHDA and CDR2 SQIVND come from the germline V gene (reference sequence). CDR3 coding DNA: TGTGCCAGTAGTAATGACAGGCCTGACCTGAACACTGAAGCTTTCTTT. It translates to CASSNDRPDLNTEAFF.

The chain carries TRBV6-4 and TRBJ1-5; 9 nucleotides match TRBD1. The CDR3 spans 19 residues. CDR1 MRHNA and CDR2 SNTAGT come from the germline V gene. V shed 2 bases, J shed 0 bases, and the junction held 11 bases outside the gene matches. CDR3 residues: CASSDQGTGPENSNQPQHF. The CDR3, as DNA: TGTGCCAGCAGTGACCAGGGGACAGGGCCGGAGAATAGCAATCAGCCCCAGCATTTT.

The chain has TRBV19 and TRBJ1-5; tentatively, D is TRBD1 (6 bases). This CDR3 comprises 15 residues. Trimming left V 1 base short and J 7 bases short, with 14 bases between. Germline V gene data show CDR1 as LNHDA and CDR2 as SQIVND (reference sequence). CDR3 coding DNA: TGTGCCAGTAGTATAGGGAGCAGGGGCCCCCAGCCCCAGCATTTT. This encodes CASSIGSRGPQPQHF.

This sequence joins TRBV5-5 and TRBJ2-5; D ambiguous. Trimming removed 4 bases from V and 4 bases from J, with 17 bases in between. Germline V CDR1 and CDR2: SGHKS, YYEKEE (reference sequence). This CDR3 spans 15 amino acids. CDR3 sequence: CASSHLSGRRETQYF. For the CDR3, the DNA is TGTGCCAGCAGCCACCTCTCGGGTAGGAGAGAGACCCAGTACTTC.

The rearrangement uses TRBV29-1 and TRBJ1-6; perhaps TRBD1 as D (5 bases). The V gene lost 8 bases and the J gene lost 10 bases, with 9 bases spanning the gap. CDR3 length equals 10 residues. CDR1 and CDR2 from the germline V gene are SQVTM and ANQGSEA. CDR3 loop: CSQGRSPLHF. The DNA for the CDR3 is TGCAGCCAGGGAAGGTCACCCCTCCACTTT.